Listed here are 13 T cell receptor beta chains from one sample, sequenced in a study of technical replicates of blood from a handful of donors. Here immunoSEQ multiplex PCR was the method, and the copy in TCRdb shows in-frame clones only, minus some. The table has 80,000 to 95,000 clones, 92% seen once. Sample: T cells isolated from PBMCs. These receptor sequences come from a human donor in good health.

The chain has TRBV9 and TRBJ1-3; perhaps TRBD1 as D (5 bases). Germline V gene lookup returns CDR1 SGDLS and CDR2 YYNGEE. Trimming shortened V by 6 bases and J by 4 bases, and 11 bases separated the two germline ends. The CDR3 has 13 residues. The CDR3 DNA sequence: TGTGCCAGCACCACGGGGGGGGGAAACACCATATATTTT. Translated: CASTTGGGNTIYF.

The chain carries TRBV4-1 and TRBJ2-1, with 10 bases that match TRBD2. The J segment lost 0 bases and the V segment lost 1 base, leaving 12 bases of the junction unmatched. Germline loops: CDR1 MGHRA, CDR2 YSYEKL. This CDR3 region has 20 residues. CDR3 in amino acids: CASSQGPKSIAGGSYNEQFF. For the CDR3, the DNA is TGCGCCAGCAGCCAAGGTCCTAAATCTATAGCGGGAGGCTCCTACAATGAGCAGTTCTTC.

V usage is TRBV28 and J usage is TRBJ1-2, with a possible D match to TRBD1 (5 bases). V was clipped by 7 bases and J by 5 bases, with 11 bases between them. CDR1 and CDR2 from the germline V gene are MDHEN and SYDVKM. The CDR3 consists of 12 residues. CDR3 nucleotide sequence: TGTGCCAGCACAGGGAAGCCTTATGGCTACACCTTC. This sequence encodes CASTGKPYGYTF.

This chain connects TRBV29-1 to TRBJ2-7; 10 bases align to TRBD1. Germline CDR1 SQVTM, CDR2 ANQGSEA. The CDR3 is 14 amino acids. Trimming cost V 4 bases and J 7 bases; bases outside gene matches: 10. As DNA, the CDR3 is TGCAGCGTTGGCGGTGGACAGGGGGAGTTGGAGCAGTACTTC. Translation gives CSVGGGQGELEQYF.

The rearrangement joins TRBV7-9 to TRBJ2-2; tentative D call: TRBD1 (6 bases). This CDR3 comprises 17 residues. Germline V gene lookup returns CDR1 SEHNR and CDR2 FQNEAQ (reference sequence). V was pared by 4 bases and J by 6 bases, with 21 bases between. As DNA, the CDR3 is TGTGCCAGCAGCTATATAGGGGGACCACAGGGAGCCGGGGAGCTGTTTTTT. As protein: CASSYIGGPQGAGELFF.

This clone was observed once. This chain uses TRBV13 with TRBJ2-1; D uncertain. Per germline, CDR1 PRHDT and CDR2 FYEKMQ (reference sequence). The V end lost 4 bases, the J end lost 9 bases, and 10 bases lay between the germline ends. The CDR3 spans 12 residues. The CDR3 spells CASSSSRFEQFF. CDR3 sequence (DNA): TGTGCCAGCAGCTCTAGTCGTTTTGAGCAGTTCTTC. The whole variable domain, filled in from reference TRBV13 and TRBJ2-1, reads AAGVIQSPRHLIKEKRETATLKCYPIPRHDTVYWYQQGPGQDPQFLISFYEKMQSDKGSIPDRFSAQQFSDYHSELNMSSLELGDSALYFCASSSSRFEQFFGPGTRLTVL.

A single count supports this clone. The CDR3 sequence: CAISGTGTNTGELFF. The CDR3 region has the DNA TGTGCCATTTCCGGGACAGGGACGAACACCGGGGAGCTGTTTTTT. The rearrangement links TRBV7-9 to TRBJ2-2, with 9 nucleotides matching TRBD1. Germline V lookup: CDR1 SEHNR, CDR2 FQNEAQ (reference sequence). With 10 bases clipped from V and 0 bases from J, the junction kept 6 bases outside the gene matches. This CDR3 has 15 residues.

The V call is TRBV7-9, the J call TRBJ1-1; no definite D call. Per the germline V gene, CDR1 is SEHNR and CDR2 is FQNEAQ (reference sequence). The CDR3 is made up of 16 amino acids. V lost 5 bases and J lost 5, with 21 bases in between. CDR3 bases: TGTGCCAGCAGCGGAGGCGCGTCGGGGTTTAAAACTGAAGCTTTCTTT. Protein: CASSGGASGFKTEAFF.

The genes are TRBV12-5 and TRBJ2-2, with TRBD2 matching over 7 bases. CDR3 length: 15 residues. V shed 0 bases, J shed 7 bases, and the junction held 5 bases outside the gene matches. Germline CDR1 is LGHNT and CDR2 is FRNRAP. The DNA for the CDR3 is TGTGCTAGTGGTTTGGTAACGGGGGGAGTCGGGGAGCTGTTTTTT. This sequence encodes CASGLVTGGVGELFF.

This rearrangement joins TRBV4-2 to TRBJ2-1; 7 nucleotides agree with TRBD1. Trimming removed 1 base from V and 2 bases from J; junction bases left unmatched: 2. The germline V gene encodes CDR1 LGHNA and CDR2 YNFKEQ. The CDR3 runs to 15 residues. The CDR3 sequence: CASSQGQGPYNEQFF. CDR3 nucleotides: TGTGCCAGCAGCCAAGGACAGGGCCCCTACAATGAGCAGTTCTTC.

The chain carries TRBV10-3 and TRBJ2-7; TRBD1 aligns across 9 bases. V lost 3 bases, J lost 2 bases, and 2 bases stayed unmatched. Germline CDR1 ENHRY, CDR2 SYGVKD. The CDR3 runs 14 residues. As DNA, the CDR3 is TGTGCCATCAGTGACCGGACAGGGGCCTACGAGCAGTACTTC. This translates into CAISDRTGAYEQYF.

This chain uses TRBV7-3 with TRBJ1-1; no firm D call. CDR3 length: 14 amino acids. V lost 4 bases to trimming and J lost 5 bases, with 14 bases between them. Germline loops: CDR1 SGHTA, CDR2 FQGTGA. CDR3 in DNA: TGTGCCAGCAGCTCAGGTTGGGTGCAGACTGAAGCTTTCTTT. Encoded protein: CASSSGWVQTEAFF.

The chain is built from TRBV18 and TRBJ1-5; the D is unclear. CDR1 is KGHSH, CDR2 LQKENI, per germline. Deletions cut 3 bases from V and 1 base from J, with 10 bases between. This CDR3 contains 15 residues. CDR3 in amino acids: CASSPAHQSNQPQHF. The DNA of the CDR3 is TGTGCCAGCTCACCGGCCCACCAGAGCAATCAGCCCCAGCATTTT.